This T cell receptor beta chain was recovered during a study of shared clonotypes between healthy human individuals. Germline assignment: CDR1 ENHRY and CDR2 SYGVKD. CDR3 length equals 15 residues. Germline trimming cut 3 bases from V and 3 bases from J; bases unmatched to any gene: 1. Each cell subset's genomic DNA was divided evenly among several immunoSEQ plates. Repertoires were generated with immunoSEQ multiplex PCR, while TCRdb's copy carries only in-frame clones and drops some. The sample lists millions of clones; roughly 95% were seen once. This chain joins TRBV10-3 and TRBJ1-4; 10 bases are shared with TRBD1. The clonotype was recovered from a man between 18 and 29 years old in good health. Sequencing was carried out using naive CD4+ T cells sorted from blood. Subset: CD45RA+ positively selected. The CDR3 reads CAISDGTGANEKLFF. CDR3 in DNA: TGTGCCATCAGTGACGGGACAGGGGCTAATGAAAAACTGTTTTTT.